The clone carrying this TCR beta chain was recorded a few times. What it recognizes is unknown. The data are from a study of cytomegalovirus exposure and HLA in healthy donors. As for the study in general: Unique TCRs numbering some 80 million, obtained from HLA-typed donors, made up an early data release. General study findings and limits: An observed cluster of highly shared sequence variants was recorded as a likely sequencing artifact. Trimming of TCR beta V- and J-genes showed a link, identified in a later analysis, to a missense DCLRE1C variant. For cytomegalovirus status, the classifier reportedly gave diagnoses with high specificity and sensitivity.

CDR3 length equals 15 residues. Trimming took 5 bases from V and 8 from J; bases not matched to a gene: 9. Germline V lookup: CDR1 MDHEN, CDR2 SYDVKM. The PCR ran on 60 Vbeta and 13 Jbeta primers. The data were produced by immunoSEQ multiplex PCR, yet TCRdb's version contains in-frame clones alone and is incomplete. Among about 200,000 clones, nearly 80% were seen once, and the ten largest hold 1.5% to 2%. This TCR derives from a male donor in good health and CMV-seronegative. Sequencing input: PBMCs. The J gene is TRBJ1-2, the V gene TRBV28; 12 nucleotides align to TRBD1. DNA of the CDR3: TGTGCCAGCAGTCTTTTGGGACAGGGGGCCGGAGGCTACACCTTC. This sequence encodes CASSLLGQGAGGYTF.